Below are 17 T cell receptor beta chains sequenced from a single sample in a study of blood T cell repertoires in COVID-19. Sequencing used immunoSEQ multiplex PCR; TCRdb keeps in-frame clones, though not all of them. The sample lists a few hundred thousand clones, 90% occurring once. The sequenced sample consisted of peripheral blood. These receptors were collected from a woman aged 25 to 39 with COVID-19, enrolled during active disease.

The genes are TRBV4-3 and TRBJ2-1; D might be TRBD2 (6 bases). This CDR3 spans 15 amino acids. Trimming stripped 0 bases from V and 3 bases from J, with 9 bases between. Germline lookup yields CDR1 LGHNA and CDR2 YSLEER. The CDR3 is CASSQEVAVYNEQFF. Written as DNA, the CDR3 is TGCGCCAGCAGCCAAGAGGTAGCGGTCTACAATGAGCAGTTCTTC.

V and J are TRBV9 and TRBJ2-7; TRBD1 matches at 8 bases. V lost 4 bases to trimming and J lost 3 bases; unmatched junction nucleotides: 9. Germline CDR1 and CDR2: SGDLS and YYNGEE. The CDR3 contains 15 residues. For the CDR3, the DNA is TGTGCCAGCAGCCCTATGGGACAGGAATACTACGAGCAGTACTTC. Its translation is CASSPMGQEYYEQYF.

The CDR3 here is CASSLRSGKETQYF. The DNA for the CDR3 is TGTGCCAGCAGCTTACGGTCCGGGAAAGAGACCCAGTACTTC. The chain couples TRBV3-1 (or the pseudogene TRBV3-2) to TRBJ2-5, with D maybe TRBD2 (5 bases). This CDR3 comprises 14 residues. Trimming took 5 bases from V and 3 from J, leaving 13 bases between them. Germline-derived CDR1 and CDR2 are LGHDT and YNNKEL (reference sequence).

The chain combines TRBV4-3 with TRBJ2-2; the match to TRBD1 covers 8 bases. CDR1 is LGHNA and CDR2 is YSLEER in the germline V gene. CDR3 length: 18 amino acids. Germline trimming cut 0 bases from V and 5 bases from J; bases unmatched to any gene: 11. For the CDR3, the DNA is TGCGCCAGCAGCCAAGATTTCCCCGGACAGGGACGAACCGGGGAGCTGTTTTTT. Translating gives CASSQDFPGQGRTGELFF.

The V and J genes are TRBV9 and TRBJ2-7; 12 nucleotides line up with TRBD2. The CDR3 is made up of 15 amino acids. V gave up 0 bases and J gave up 6 bases; unmatched junction bases: 4. Germline values: CDR1 SGDLS, CDR2 YYNGEE. CDR3 region: CASSVGTSGTCEQYF. The CDR3 DNA follows: TGTGCCAGCAGCGTAGGGACTAGCGGGACCTGCGAGCAGTACTTC.

The chain uses TRBV6-6 and TRBJ2-5, with 7 bases lining up with TRBD1. Trimming cost V 4 bases and J 4 bases; bases outside gene matches: 9. This CDR3 region has 15 residues. Germline assignment: CDR1 MNHNY and CDR2 SVGAGI (reference sequence). The CDR3 loop is CASSFGQVRRETQYF. CDR3 sequence (DNA): TGTGCCAGCAGTTTCGGACAGGTGCGACGAGAGACCCAGTACTTC.

The gene calls are TRBV2 and TRBJ1-6; the D is unclear. This CDR3 contains 14 residues. V lost 1 base to trimming and J lost 8 bases, with 9 bases between them. Germline V gene lookup returns CDR1 SNHLY and CDR2 FYNNEI. The CDR3 sequence: CASSEVRRDSPLHF. CDR3 bases: TGTGCCAGCAGTGAAGTTCGGCGGGATTCACCCCTCCACTTT.

The rearrangement links TRBV2 to TRBJ2-1; tentative D call: TRBD2 (6 bases). CDR1 and CDR2 from the germline V gene are SNHLY and FYNNEI. CDR3 length: 16 amino acids. Trimming removed 9 bases from V and 0 bases from J, with 18 bases in between. Here the CDR3 reads CARDRVSGSSYNEQFF. The CDR3 DNA sequence: TGTGCCAGGGACCGAGTTAGCGGATCCTCCTACAATGAGCAGTTCTTC.

This sequence joins TRBV7-9 and TRBJ2-1; maybe TRBD1 (6 bases). The germline CDR1 and CDR2 sequences are SEHNR and FQNEAQ (reference sequence). The ends were cut back, 3 bases at V and 0 bases at J, with 12 bases in the middle. The CDR3 length is 16 residues. This CDR3 is CASSFRTASSYNEQFF. DNA for the CDR3: TGTGCCAGCAGCTTTCGGACAGCGAGCTCCTACAATGAGCAGTTCTTC. Supplemented by reference TRBV7-9 and TRBJ2-1, the full variable domain reads DTGVSQNPRHKITKRGQNVTFRCDPISEHNRLYWYRQTLGQGPEFLTYFQNEAQLEKSRLLSDRFSAERPKGSFSTLEIQRTEQGDSAMYLCASSFRTASSYNEQFFGPGTRLTVL.

This clone was seen a single time. The V and J genes are TRBV5-1 and TRBJ2-3; D is perhaps TRBD2 (5 bases). The CDR3 has 14 residues. Germline assignment: CDR1 SGHRS and CDR2 YFSETQ. Trimming shortened V by 2 bases and J by 0 bases, and 7 bases separated the two germline ends. The CDR3 region is CASSLGGSTDTQYF. The CDR3, as DNA: TGCGCCAGCAGCTTAGGCGGGAGCACAGATACGCAGTATTTT.

This chain joins TRBV25-1 and TRBJ1-2, with a weak D call TRBD1 (5 bases). The germline V gene encodes CDR1 MGHDK and CDR2 SYGVNS. The CDR3 runs 14 residues. Trimming removed 0 bases at V and 4 bases at J, with 9 bases between. The CDR3 bases are TGTGCCAGCAGTGAATATGGGGGGATCTATGGCTACACCTTC. It is translated as CASSEYGGIYGYTF.

The count of this clone is one. As DNA, the CDR3 is TGTGCCAGAAGCTTGGCACAGGGGGCGAATTGGAACACTGAAGCTTTCTTT. Translation gives CARSLAQGANWNTEAFF. The chain combines TRBV5-3 with TRBJ1-1, with TRBD1 identical over 9 bases. TRBV5-3 is an ORF; its function is uncertain. CDR3 length: 17 amino acids. Trimming at V came to 0 bases and at J to 1 base, leaving 7 bases not matched to a gene.

CDR3 amino acids: CASGGLAGGSSPEQFF. DNA for the CDR3: TGTGCCAGCGGGGGACTAGCGGGAGGATCCTCGCCCGAGCAGTTCTTC. The V gene is TRBV25-1, the J gene TRBJ2-1; 15 nucleotides agree with TRBD2. The CDR3 totals 16 residues. The germline gives CDR1 MGHDK, CDR2 SYGVNS. Losses at the gene ends were 8 bases for V and 10 bases for J; bases not matched to a gene: 12.

The chain carries TRBV29-1 and TRBJ2-1; the D is unclear. Trimming shortened V by 7 bases and J by 4 bases, and 11 bases separated the two germline ends. CDR1 is SQVTM and CDR2 is ANQGSEA in the germline V gene. The CDR3 has 12 residues. In DNA, the CDR3 is TGCAGCGGATATCGAGGTTACAATGAGCAGTTCTTC. Translation gives CSGYRGYNEQFF.

The chain uses TRBV30 and TRBJ2-7; TRBD1 matches 7 bases. Germline trimming cut 5 bases from V and 6 bases from J; bases unmatched to any gene: 13. The CDR3 is 14 amino acids. CDR1 and CDR2 from the germline V gene are GTSNPN and SVGIG (reference sequence). Here the CDR3 reads CAWGIRGLTFEQYF. CDR3 DNA sequence: TGTGCCTGGGGTATTAGGGGGCTAACGTTCGAGCAGTACTTC.

This chain connects TRBV5-1 to TRBJ2-1, with TRBD1 matching 9 bases. Germline lookup yields CDR1 SGHRS and CDR2 YFSETQ. This CDR3 has 13 residues. V was pared by 4 bases and J by 8 bases, with 4 bases of the junction left unmatched. The CDR3 DNA sequence: TGCGCCAGCAGCCGGGACAGGGATTATGAGCAGTTCTTC. It specifies CASSRDRDYEQFF.

In this sample, this clone turned up once. CDR3 sequence reads: CASSLGRGTEAFF. The CDR3 DNA is TGTGCCAGCAGCTTGGGGCGGGGGACTGAAGCTTTCTTT. The J gene is TRBJ1-1, the V gene TRBV5-4; D is perhaps TRBD1 (5 bases). Germline CDR1 reads SGHNT; CDR2 reads YYREEE (reference sequence). The V and J ends lost 0 bases and 5 bases respectively, with 8 bases between them. This CDR3 is 13 amino acids long.